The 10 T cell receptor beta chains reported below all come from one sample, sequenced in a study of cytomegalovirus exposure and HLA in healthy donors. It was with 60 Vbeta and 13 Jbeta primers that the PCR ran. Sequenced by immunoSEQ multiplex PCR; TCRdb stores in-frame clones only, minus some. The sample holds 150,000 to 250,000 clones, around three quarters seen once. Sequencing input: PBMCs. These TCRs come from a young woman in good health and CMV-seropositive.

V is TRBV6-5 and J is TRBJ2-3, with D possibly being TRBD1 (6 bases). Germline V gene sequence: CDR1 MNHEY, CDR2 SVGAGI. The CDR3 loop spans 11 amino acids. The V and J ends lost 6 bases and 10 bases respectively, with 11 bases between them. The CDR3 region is CASSRGRAQYF. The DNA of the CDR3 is TGTGCCAGCAGCAGGGGTAGGGCGCAGTATTTT.

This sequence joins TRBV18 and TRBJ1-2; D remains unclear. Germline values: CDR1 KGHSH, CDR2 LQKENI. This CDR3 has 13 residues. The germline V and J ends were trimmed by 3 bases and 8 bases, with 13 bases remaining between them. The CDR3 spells CASSPAGSGGYTF. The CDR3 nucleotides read TGTGCCAGCTCACCGGCAGGCAGCGGAGGCTACACCTTC. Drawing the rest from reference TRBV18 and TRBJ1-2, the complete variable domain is NAGVMQNPRHLVRRRGQEARLRCSPMKGHSHVYWYRQLPEEGLKFMVYLQKENIIDESGMPKERFSAEFPKEGPSILRIQQVVRGDSAAYFCASSPAGSGGYTFGSGTRLTVV.

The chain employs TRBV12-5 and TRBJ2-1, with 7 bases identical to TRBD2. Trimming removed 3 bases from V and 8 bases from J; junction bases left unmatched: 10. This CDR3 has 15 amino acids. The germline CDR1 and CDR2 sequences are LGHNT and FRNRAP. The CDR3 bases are TGTGCTAGTGGTTTCGCGGGAGTCCCGGGGTATGAGCAGTTCTTC. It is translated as CASGFAGVPGYEQFF.

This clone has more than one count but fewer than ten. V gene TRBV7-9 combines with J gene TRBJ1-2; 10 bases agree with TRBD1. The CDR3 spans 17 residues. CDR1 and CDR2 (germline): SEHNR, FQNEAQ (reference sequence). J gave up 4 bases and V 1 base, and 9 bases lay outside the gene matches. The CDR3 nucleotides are TGTGCCAGCAGCTTAGGGGGACAGGGGATCTACGGCTATGGCTACACCTTC. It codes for CASSLGGQGIYGYGYTF.

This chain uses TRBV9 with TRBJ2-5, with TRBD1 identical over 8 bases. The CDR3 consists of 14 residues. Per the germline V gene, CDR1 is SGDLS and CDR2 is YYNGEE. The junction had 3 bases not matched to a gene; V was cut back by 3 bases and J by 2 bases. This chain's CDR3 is CASSGRDRQETQYF. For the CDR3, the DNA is TGTGCCAGCAGCGGACGGGACAGGCAAGAGACCCAGTACTTC.

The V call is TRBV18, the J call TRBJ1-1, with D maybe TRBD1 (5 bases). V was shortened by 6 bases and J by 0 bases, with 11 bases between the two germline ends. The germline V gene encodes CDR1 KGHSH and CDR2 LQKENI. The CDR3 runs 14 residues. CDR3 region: CASSSRVMNTEAFF. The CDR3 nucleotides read TGTGCCAGCTCGTCCAGGGTCATGAACACTGAAGCTTTCTTT.

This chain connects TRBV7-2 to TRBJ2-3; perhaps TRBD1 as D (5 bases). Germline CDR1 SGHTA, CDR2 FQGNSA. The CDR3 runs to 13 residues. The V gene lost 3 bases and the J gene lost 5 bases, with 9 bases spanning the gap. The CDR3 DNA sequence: TGTGCCAGCAGCTTGGCAGGGATAGATACGCAGTATTTT. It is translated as CASSLAGIDTQYF.

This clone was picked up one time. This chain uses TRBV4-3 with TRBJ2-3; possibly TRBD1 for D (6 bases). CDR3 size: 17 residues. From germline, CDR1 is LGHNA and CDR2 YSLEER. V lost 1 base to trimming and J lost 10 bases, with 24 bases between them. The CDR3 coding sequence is TGCGCCAGCAGCCAAGGCCCTGGTGGGGGCAGGCGGTTCGCGCAGTATTTT. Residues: CASSQGPGGGRRFAQYF.

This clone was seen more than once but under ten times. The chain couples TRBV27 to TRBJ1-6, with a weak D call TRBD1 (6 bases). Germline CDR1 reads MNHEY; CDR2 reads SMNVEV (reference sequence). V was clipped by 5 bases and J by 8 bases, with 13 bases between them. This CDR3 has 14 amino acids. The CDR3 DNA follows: TGTGCCAGCAGTCCATCGGACAGATATTCACCCCTCCACTTT. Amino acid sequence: CASSPSDRYSPLHF.

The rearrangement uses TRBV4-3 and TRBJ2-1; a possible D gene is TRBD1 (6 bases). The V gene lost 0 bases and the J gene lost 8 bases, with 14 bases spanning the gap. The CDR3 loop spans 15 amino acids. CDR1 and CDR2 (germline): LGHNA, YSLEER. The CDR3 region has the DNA TGCGCCAGCAGCCAAGATTTACAGGGCCTCTATGAGCAGTTCTTC. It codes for CASSQDLQGLYEQFF.